A single sample gave rise to the 4 T cell receptor beta chains below, sequenced in a study of blood T cells in healthy people across ages. PCR was performed a second time for about 6 to 12 cycles using a sample-barcoded 5' primer and a J-beta primer mix. TCRdb reanalysed the 5' RACE reads using MiXCR and keeps one entry per CDR3 protein. The sample has under 1,000,000 distinct CDR3 sequences, 35% to 40% seen once; the top ten hold over 10%. Sequencing input: blood. The source is a man younger than 30 in good health.

This clonotype has more than one count but fewer than ten. The chain uses TRBV4-1 and TRBJ1-1; perhaps TRBD1 as D (6 bases). With 3 bases removed from V and 1 base from J, the gap between germline ends came to 12 bases. CDR1 is MGHRA and CDR2 is YSYEKL in the germline V gene. The CDR3 consists of 15 residues. The CDR3 sequence is CASSHGQWGNTEAFF. The CDR3 DNA sequence: TGCGCCAGCAGCCACGGACAGTGGGGGAACACTGAAGCTTTCTTT.

The chain has TRBV29-1 and TRBJ2-5, with 7 bases that match TRBD1. CDR1 and CDR2 from the germline V gene are SQVTM and ANQGSEA. The CDR3 has 17 residues. Germline trimming cut 0 bases from V and 5 bases from J; bases unmatched to any gene: 15. The DNA of the CDR3 is TGCAGCGTTGAAGAACTCCCACAGGGGATTAGTCCGGAGACCCAGTACTTC. Its protein is CSVEELPQGISPETQYF.

Remarks on this clonotype: An end of the junction does not agree with germline; a read error may underlie this. The V call is TRBV14, the J call TRBJ1-2; D is unresolved. The CDR3 covers 13 residues. From germline, CDR1 is SGHDN and CDR2 FVKESK. The CDR3 nucleotides read TGTGCCAGCAGTCAAGTCCTCCGCTATGGCTACACCTTC. Its translation is CASSQVLRYGYTF.

The sample holds one count of this clonotype. The junction shows a germline mismatch at one end, possibly a read error. This chain links TRBV4-2 with TRBJ2-1; TRBD2 matches 12 bases. The CDR3 is 20 residues long. Germline values: CDR1 LGHNA, CDR2 YNFKEQ. The CDR3 protein is CASGQDGTSGPAQGYNEQFF. The CDR3 DNA reads as TGTGCCAGCGGCCAAGATGGGACTAGCGGGCCCGCGCAGGGTTACAATGAGCAGTTCTTC.